This T cell receptor beta chain was profiled in a study of blood T cell repertoires in COVID-19. Study details: Sites across the United States, Italy and Spain contributed samples from acute and convalescent COVID-19. The cDNA or gDNA used as material had been derived from T cells, B-cell-depleted T cells, or PBMCs.

Recovery meant two consecutive negative NP/OP PCR tests, professional clearance, or resolved symptoms. In the authors' workflow: How many nucleated cells were present was estimated from reference gene primer amplification. TCRdb's copy holds only in-frame clones and misses some; the assay was immunoSEQ multiplex PCR. V, J and clone size are those of that table, while D and trimming were read from the DNA. In the table there are roughly 260,000 clones, roughly 88% of which are singletons. This CDR3 is 16 amino acids long. The germline V gene encodes CDR1 MGHRA and CDR2 YSYEKL. V lost 0 bases to trimming and J lost 4 bases; unmatched junction nucleotides: 7.

The source is a woman between 50 and 59 years old who had recovered from COVID-19. The chain carries TRBV4-1 and TRBJ1-2; TRBD1 agrees at 8 bases. The sequencing sample was made of PBMCs or T cells enriched from blood (not recorded which). CDR3 in DNA: TGCGCCAGCAGCCAAGATCGAGCAGGGGGCAGCTATGGCTACACCTTC. The encoded protein is CASSQDRAGGSYGYTF.